These T cell receptor beta chains were read from a single sample in a study of blood T cell repertoires in COVID-19. The assay was immunoSEQ multiplex PCR, and TCRdb's table has in-frame clones only and misses some. The table shows approximately 150,000 clones, with about 86% occurring only once. The source material was peripheral blood. The origin of the receptors is a woman older than 75 with acute or convalescent COVID-19. The conserved cysteine and the conserved F or W are not part of the CDR3 here. D genes are given only for firm matches. A row's size may be missing; if present it is once, few, many or a size class.

-	10	TRBV28	-	ASSRPGVGQH
-	13	TRBV4-1	TRBD1	ASSQDRVANEKLF
-	9	TRBV29-1	-	SVEVGSGYT
-	12	TRBV6-6	TRBD1	ASSYTQGVPEAF
-	12	TRBV19	-	ASSIGGHSNEQF
-	10	TRBV29-1	-	SVEAGTDTQY
once	13	TRBV27	-	ASSSTGISGNTIY
-	14	TRBV6-1	TRBD2	ASSEDLTSGGVPPD
-	9	TRBV10-2	-	ASSGGLVKY
-	10	TRBV12-3/TRBV12-4	-	ASGPSESGYT
-	13	TRBV19	-	ASSTRHGNNQPQH
-	12	TRBV27	-	ASSSFQGNNEQF
once	17	TRBV7-9	TRBD1	ASSLSLLGDSSSYNEQF
-	10	TRBV29-1	TRBD1	SFRQGPYEQY
-	14	TRBV21-1	-	ASSKVKGALSSPLH
-	11	TRBV29-1	TRBD2	SVDVGLAGELF
once	12	TRBV29-1	TRBD2	SARGGVNTGELF
-	11	TRBV2	-	ASNPTGTQPQH
-	14	TRBV5-5	TRBD1	ASSPPPGQGNQPQH
few	10	TRBV12-3/TRBV12-4	TRBD1	ASSLTGGEAF
once	14	TRBV7-9	TRBD2	ASSLALSREWGEQF
-	12	TRBV3-1/TRBV3-2	-	ASSQQGGQETQY
-	12	TRBV6-2/TRBV6-3	TRBD1	ASSYGQGSREQY
-	13	TRBV5-6	TRBD2	ASSLLLAGVSEQY
-	14	TRBV7-3	TRBD2	ASSSLAGFLRGEQY
-	12	TRBV5-5	-	ASSLGVGHQPQH
-	14	TRBV27	-	ASSLTPGETRNEQF
-	15	TRBV7-2	TRBD1	ASSADRPGQGPYEQY
-	18	TRBV10-3	TRBD2	AISPGLAGGPQAGYYEQF
-	12	TRBV3-1/TRBV3-2	-	ASSGGIMNTEAF
few	10	TRBV3-1/TRBV3-2	-	ASSPSSTEAF
-	10	TRBV29-1	-	SVEPARLVQF
-	12	TRBV7-9	-	ASSLEQAGWKAF
-	12	TRBV11-3	TRBD2	ASSPTSGSYEQY
-	16	TRBV7-9	TRBD2	ASSPLFREARSYNEQF
-	11	TRBV2	TRBD2	ASSATSGTLQF
-	14	TRBV5-6	TRBD1	ASSLGQGGYTGELF
-	13	TRBV4-2	-	ASSQGQQGREKLF
-	12	TRBV5-1	-	ASSLGQASYEQY
-	13	TRBV27	-	ASSLIRAEGQPQH
once	15	TRBV6-1	TRBD1	ASSEKALGQEYGEQF
-	12	TRBV6-4	TRBD1	ASSARDSSYEQY
-	11	TRBV5-4	-	ASSLGGETEAF
-	13	TRBV14	-	ASSQDGQVHQPQH
-	16	TRBV19	-	ASSTTIQRQDVRNTQY
-	14	TRBV15	-	ATSRDGQTPPYEQY
-	14	TRBV11-2	-	ASSLGTSDRTYGYT
-	14	TRBV21-1	-	ASSNPQAGYNTEAF
-	14	TRBV7-8	-	ASSLFQGGSNQPQH
-	10	TRBV29-1	-	SVGVTAYEQY
-	12	TRBV4-2	TRBD1	ASSQGQGTYEQY
-	12	TRBV6-5	TRBD1	ASRTGFSGNTIY
once	13	TRBV27	TRBD1	ASRLRQGGTGELF
-	11	TRBV12-3/TRBV12-4	TRBD1	ASSPGTEAGYT
-	14	TRBV7-3	-	ASSPFQGWGNQPQH
-	15	TRBV19	TRBD2	ASSGGRGLAGINEQF